This T cell receptor beta chain was sequenced for a study of shared clonotypes between healthy human individuals. Study-level background: The donors, a couple of women and three men, were aged 18 to 49.

Unsorted PBMC replicate PCRs used 300 ng DNA, roughly 30,000 T cell genomes. The table came from immunoSEQ multiplex PCR; TCRdb's copy has only in-frame clones and leaves some out. The repertoire holds about half a million clones, 79% seen once, with 12% in the top ten. Within Nashville, Tennessee resided all donors, each a Caucasian adult. V lost 4 bases to trimming and J lost 3 bases; unmatched junction nucleotides: 15. Germline CDR1 reads MNHNS; CDR2 reads SASEGT. This CDR3 is 18 amino acids long. The material sequenced was PBMCs. The rearrangement joins TRBV6-1 to TRBJ2-7, with TRBD2 matching over 10 bases. The source is a woman between 40 and 50 years old in good health. Some clones in this sample may be carry-over from other donors' samples. CDR3 nucleotides: TGTGCCAGCAGTGCAAGGTCCTTGGGGACTAGCGCTATCTACGAGCAGTACTTC. It is translated as CASSARSLGTSAIYEQYF.